This T cell receptor beta chain is drawn from a study of T cell clusters in autoimmune cytopenias. Germline V lookup: CDR1 LNHDA, CDR2 SQIVND (reference sequence). This CDR3 comprises 13 residues. General study findings and limits: TRB repertoire shifts in secondary cytopenia and chronic lymphocytic leukemia mostly reflected lymphoma, not autoimmunity. Functional roles of the in silico T cell clusters still await experimental validation.

TRB amplification used around 0.25 ug of peripheral blood genomic DNA. Frequency places this clonotype as medium-sized. The antigen is undetermined. One tube held mixed TRB-A and TRB-B primer pools for touch-down PCR. After re-calling the multiplex PCR reads, TCRdb lists one entry per CDR3 protein, DNA absent. With roughly 7,000 distinct CDR3 sequences in the sample, the ten largest clones hold about 4%. Material: peripheral blood. The chain links TRBV19 to TRBJ2-2; TCRdb's D call of TRBD1 is untestable without DNA. This receptor was obtained from a human donor with an autoimmune cytopenia or autoimmune hepatitis (not recorded which). This CDR3 reads CATGRQPTGELFF.